The next 2 T cell receptor beta chains were all read from a single sample in a study of cytomegalovirus exposure and HLA in healthy donors. Use of 60 Vbeta and 13 Jbeta primers characterized the PCR. The assay was immunoSEQ multiplex PCR, and TCRdb's table has in-frame clones only and misses some. The table shows 80,000 to 95,000 clones, with approximately 84% occurring only once. The sequencing sample was made of PBMCs. The receptor source for this set is a woman between 18 and 29 years old in good health and CMV-seropositive.

The V and J genes are TRBV5-6 and TRBJ2-7, with 8 bases lining up with TRBD1. The germline CDR1 and CDR2 sequences are SGHDT and YYEEEE. Germline trimming cut 4 bases from V and 5 bases from J; bases unmatched to any gene: 8. The length of the CDR3 is 14 residues. The CDR3 is CASSPQGARNEQYF. The CDR3 DNA reads as TGTGCCAGCAGCCCGCAGGGGGCTCGGAACGAGCAGTACTTC.

The CDR3 DNA is TGTGCCAGCAGTGCTAGCGGCTCCTACAATGAGCAGTTCTTC. Encoded protein: CASSASGSYNEQFF. The chain employs TRBV25-1 and TRBJ2-1; 7 nucleotides agree with TRBD2. The CDR3 extends over 14 amino acids. The J segment lost 0 bases and the V segment lost 4 bases, leaving 0 bases of the junction unmatched. The germline V gene encodes CDR1 MGHDK and CDR2 SYGVNS.